This T cell receptor beta chain was documented in a study of response to subunit inactivated influenza vaccine. The study, taken as a whole, reports: After each seasonal influenza vaccination, few new T cells are recruited, the authors suggested.

One entry per CDR3 protein, called by TCRdb with MiXCR from the RT-PCR reads. The sample holds roughly 700,000 distinct CDR3 sequences; about 15% are singletons and the top ten take less than 9%. This clonotype appeared a few times. Its target is not known. V was cut by 6 bases and J by 8 bases, with 17 bases left in between. CDR1 is MNHEY and CDR2 is SVGEGT in the germline V gene. The CDR3 totals 14 residues. This specimen was PBMCs from blood, taken 14 to 15 days before vaccination. This receptor was obtained from a man between 45 and 60 years old who received an inactivated influenza vaccine. The chain carries TRBV6-2 or TRBV6-3 and TRBJ2-1, with D perhaps matching TRBD2 (7 bases). The CDR3 DNA sequence: TGTGCCAGCAGAATAAGGGGGGGGTTGGATGAGCAGTTCTTC. It yields the protein CASRIRGGLDEQFF.